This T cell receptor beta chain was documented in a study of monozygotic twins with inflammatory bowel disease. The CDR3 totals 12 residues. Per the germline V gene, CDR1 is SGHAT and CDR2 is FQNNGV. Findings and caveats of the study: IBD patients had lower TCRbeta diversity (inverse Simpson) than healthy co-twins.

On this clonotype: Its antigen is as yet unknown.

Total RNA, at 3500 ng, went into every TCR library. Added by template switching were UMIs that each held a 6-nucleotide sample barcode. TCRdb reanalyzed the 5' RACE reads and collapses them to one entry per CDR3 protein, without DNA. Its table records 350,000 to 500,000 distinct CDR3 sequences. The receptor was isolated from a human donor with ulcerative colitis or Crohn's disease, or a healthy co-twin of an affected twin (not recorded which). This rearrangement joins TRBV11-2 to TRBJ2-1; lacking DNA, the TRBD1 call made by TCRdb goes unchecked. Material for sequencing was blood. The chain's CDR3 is CASSLVPNEQFF.